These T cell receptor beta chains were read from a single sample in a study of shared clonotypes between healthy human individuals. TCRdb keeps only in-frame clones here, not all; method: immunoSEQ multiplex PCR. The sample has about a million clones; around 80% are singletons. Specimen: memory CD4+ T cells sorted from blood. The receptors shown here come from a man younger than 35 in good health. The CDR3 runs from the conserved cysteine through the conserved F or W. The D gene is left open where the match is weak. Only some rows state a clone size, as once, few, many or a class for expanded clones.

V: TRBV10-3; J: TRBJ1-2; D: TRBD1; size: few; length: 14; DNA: TGTGCCATCAGTGAGAAGACAGGGAGCTATGGCTACACCTTC; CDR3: CAISEKTGSYGYTF
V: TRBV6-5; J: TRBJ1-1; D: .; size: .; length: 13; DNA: TGTGCCAGCAACCCGAGACCGGGCACTGAAGCTTTCTTT; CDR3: CASNPRPGTEAFF
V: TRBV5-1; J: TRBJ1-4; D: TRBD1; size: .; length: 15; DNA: TGCGCCAGCAGCTTGGGGCAGGGGGCATTGGAAAAACTGTTTTTT; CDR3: CASSLGQGALEKLFF
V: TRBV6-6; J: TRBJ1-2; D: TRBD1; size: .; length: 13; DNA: TGTGCCAGCAGCCCAGGACAGGGTCATGGCTACACCTTC; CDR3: CASSPGQGHGYTF
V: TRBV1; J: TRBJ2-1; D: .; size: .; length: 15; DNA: TGCACCAGCAGCCACAAACGACACGACCACAATGAGCAGTTCTTC; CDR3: CTSSHKRHDHNEQFF
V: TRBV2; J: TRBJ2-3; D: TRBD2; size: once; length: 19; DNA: TGTGCCAGCAGTGAAATTAGAACGGGGGGATCAACTAGCACAGATACGCAGTATTTT; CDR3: CASSEIRTGGSTSTDTQYF
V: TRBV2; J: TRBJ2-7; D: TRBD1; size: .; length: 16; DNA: TGTGCCAGCAGTGAACCCGGTCGGACAGGGGGCCTCGAGCAGTACTTC; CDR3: CASSEPGRTGGLEQYF
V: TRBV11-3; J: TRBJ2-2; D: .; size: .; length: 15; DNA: TGTGCCAGCAGCTTAGCGGGAGCGGGTACCGGGGAGCTGTTTTTT; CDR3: CASSLAGAGTGELFF
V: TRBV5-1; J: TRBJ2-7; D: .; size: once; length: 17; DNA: TGCGCCAGCAGCTTGGCGTCAGGGGGGCAGTCTACGTACGAGCAGTACTTC; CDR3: CASSLASGGQSTYEQYF
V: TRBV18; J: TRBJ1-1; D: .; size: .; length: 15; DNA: TGTGCCAGCTCACCCAGTCTGATTCGGGAGCCGAAAGCTTTCTTT; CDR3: CASSPSLIREPKAFF
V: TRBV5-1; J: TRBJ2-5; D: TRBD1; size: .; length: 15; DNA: TGCGCCAGCAGCTCGACCGGGACAGGGAAGGAGACCCAGTACTTC; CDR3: CASSSTGTGKETQYF
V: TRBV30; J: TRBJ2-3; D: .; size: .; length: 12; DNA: TGTGCCTGGAGGGGAGTGGAGGATACGCAGTATTTT; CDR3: CAWRGVEDTQYF
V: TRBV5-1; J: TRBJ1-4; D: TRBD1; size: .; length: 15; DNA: TGCGCCAGCAGCTCCGACAGGGGAAAGCATGAAAAACTGTTTTTT; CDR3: CASSSDRGKHEKLFF
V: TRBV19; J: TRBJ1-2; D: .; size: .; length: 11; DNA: TGTGCCAGTAGTACCCTGGGAGGCTACACCTTC; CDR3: CASSTLGGYTF
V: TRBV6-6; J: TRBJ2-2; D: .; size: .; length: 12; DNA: TGTGCCAGCAGTCCACACACCGGGGAGCTGTTTTTT; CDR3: CASSPHTGELFF
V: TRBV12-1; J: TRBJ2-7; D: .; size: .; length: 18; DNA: TGTGCCAGCAGCTTTGGTGCTCTCCGAGACATGGTAACCAACGAGCAGTACTTC; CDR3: CASSFGALRDMVTNEQYF
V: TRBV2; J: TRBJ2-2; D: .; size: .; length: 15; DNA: TGTGCCAGCAGTGACCGGGCTTCGAACACCGGGGAGCTGTTTTTT; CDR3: CASSDRASNTGELFF
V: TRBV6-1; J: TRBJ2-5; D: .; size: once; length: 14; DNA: TGTGCCAGCAGTGTTTCCCTCTTCCAAGAGACCCAGTACTTC; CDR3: CASSVSLFQETQYF
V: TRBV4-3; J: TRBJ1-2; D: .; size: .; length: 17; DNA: TGCGCCAGCAGCCAAGGTCTTGTGGGGGGAGCTAACTATGGCTACACCTTC; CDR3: CASSQGLVGGANYGYTF
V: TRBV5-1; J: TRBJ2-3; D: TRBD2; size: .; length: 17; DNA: TGCGCCAGCAGCTTAGGGACTATCCGCCCCGACACAGATACGCAGTATTTT; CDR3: CASSLGTIRPDTDTQYF
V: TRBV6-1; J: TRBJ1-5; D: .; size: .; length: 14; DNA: TGTGCCAGCAGGATATCGGGAGGCAATCAGCCCCAGCATTTT; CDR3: CASRISGGNQPQHF
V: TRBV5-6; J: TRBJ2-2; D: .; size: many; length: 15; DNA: TGTGCCAGCAGCCGAGGACTCCTCAAAGGCGGGGAGCTGTTTTTT; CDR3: CASSRGLLKGGELFF
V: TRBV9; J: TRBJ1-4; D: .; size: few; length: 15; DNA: TGTGCCAGCAGCGTAGGAACAGCGGAGAGGGAAAAACTGTTTTTT; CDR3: CASSVGTAEREKLFF
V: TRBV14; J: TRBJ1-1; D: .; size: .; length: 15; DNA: TGTGCCAGCAGCCAAAGGTTTGACCGGACAGATAAAGCTTTCTTT; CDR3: CASSQRFDRTDKAFF
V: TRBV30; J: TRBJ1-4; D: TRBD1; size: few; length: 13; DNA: TGTGCCTGGAATTACAGGGGGAATGAAAAACTGTTTTTT; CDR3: CAWNYRGNEKLFF
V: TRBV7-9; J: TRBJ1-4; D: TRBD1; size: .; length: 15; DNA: TGTGCCAGCAGCCCGACAGGGGTTCCTAATGAAAAACTGTTTTTT; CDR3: CASSPTGVPNEKLFF
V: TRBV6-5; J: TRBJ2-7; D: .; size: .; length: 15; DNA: TGTGCCAGCAGTTGCGATAGACAGAAGAACTACGAGCAGTACTTC; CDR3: CASSCDRQKNYEQYF
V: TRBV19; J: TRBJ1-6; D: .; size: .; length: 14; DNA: TGTGCCAGTAGTATCGAGGGGGTGAACTCACCCCTCCACTTT; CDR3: CASSIEGVNSPLHF
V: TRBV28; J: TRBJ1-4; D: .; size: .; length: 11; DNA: TGTGCCAGCAGTGACAGGGAAAAACTGTTTTTT; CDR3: CASSDREKLFF
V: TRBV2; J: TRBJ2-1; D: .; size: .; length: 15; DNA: TGTGCCAGCAGTCCGTCTACAGGCTCCTACAATGAGCAGTTCTTC; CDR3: CASSPSTGSYNEQFF
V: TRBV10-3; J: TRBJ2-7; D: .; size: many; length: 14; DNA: TGTGCCATCAGTTCAGATTCGGGGGCAGGAGAGCAGTACTTC; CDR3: CAISSDSGAGEQYF
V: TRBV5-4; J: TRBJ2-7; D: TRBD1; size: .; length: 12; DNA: TGTGCCAGCAGCTTAAGACAGGGTGAGCAGTACTTC; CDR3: CASSLRQGEQYF
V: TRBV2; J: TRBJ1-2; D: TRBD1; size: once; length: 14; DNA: TGTGCCAGCACCCGGACAGGAGACCTCTCCGGCTACACCTTC; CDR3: CASTRTGDLSGYTF
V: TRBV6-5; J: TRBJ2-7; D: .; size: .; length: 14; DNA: TGTGCCAGCAGTTATACTTACGGTCCCTACGAGCAGTACTTC; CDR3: CASSYTYGPYEQYF
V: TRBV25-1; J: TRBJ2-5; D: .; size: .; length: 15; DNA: TGTGCCAGCAGTGAAGGTGTAGGGGGGCGAGAGACCCAGTACTTC; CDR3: CASSEGVGGRETQYF
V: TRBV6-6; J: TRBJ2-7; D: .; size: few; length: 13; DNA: TGTGCCAGCAGTCAGCAGGGTTCCGGCGAGCAGTACTTC; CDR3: CASSQQGSGEQYF
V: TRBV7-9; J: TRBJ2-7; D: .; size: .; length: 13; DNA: TGTGCCAGCAGCTTAGCTACCTCCTACGAGCAGTACTTC; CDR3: CASSLATSYEQYF
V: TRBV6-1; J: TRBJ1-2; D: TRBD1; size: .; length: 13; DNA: TGTGCCAGCAGTTCGGACAGGGTATATGGCTACACCTTC; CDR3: CASSSDRVYGYTF
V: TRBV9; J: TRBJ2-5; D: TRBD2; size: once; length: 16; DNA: TGTGCCAGCAGCGTAGGAGCGGGGGGGCCACGAGAGACCCAGTACTTC; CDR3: CASSVGAGGPRETQYF
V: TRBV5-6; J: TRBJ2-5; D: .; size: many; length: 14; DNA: TGTGCCAGCAGCTTGGTGCGGGGAATAGAGACCCAGTACTTC; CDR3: CASSLVRGIETQYF
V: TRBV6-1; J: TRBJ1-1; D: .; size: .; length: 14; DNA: TGTGCCAGCAGCAGACCCCCGAGGGACACTGAAGCTTTCTTT; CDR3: CASSRPPRDTEAFF